Sequencing of this T cell receptor (beta chain) was carried out in a study of sequential checkpoint blockade in melanoma (dated by TCRdb to between 2018 and 2021). Regarding the complete study: Patients were assigned by 1:1 randomization to either first-line nivolumab followed by ipilimumab (arm A) or ipilimumab followed by nivolumab (arm B). Maintenance nivolumab was given following each of the two trial sequences. What the work shows at the level of the full study, not this receptor alone: The response-prediction model combining TCR metrics and mutation burden needs validation in larger, independent patient cohorts.

This specimen's treatment or condition label, per the study, means: randomized to nivolumab then ipilimumab (arm A) or the reverse (arm B). None of the trial patients had been given prior DNA-damaging chemotherapy. Thawed PBMCs were sorted on a FACS Aria II flow cytometer to isolate live CD3+CD8+ cells negative for CD19 and CD56. Samples were obtained from patients with melanoma enrolled in CheckMate 064, a randomized, open-label phase II trial of sequential checkpoint blockade. Peripheral blood mononuclear cells were obtained through leukapheresis, purified using Ficoll-Paque, and frozen in human serum containing approximately 10% DMSO. Purity of sorted blood CD3+CD8+ cells was verified at >95% immediately after sorting, followed by DNA extraction. CDR1 and CDR2, looked up from the germline V gene (reference sequence), are SEHNR and FQNEAQ. The junction shows trimming of 5 bases on V and 9 bases on J, and the gene matches do not reach 9 bases of it. Including the terminal cysteine and phenylalanine, the CDR3 comprises 16 residues. Left in the record is the CDR3 DNA by itself, 48 bases read in frame from the first base.

TCRbeta CDR3 regions were immunosequenced from genomic DNA with the immunoSEQ Assay. Before high-throughput sequencing, genomic DNA was amplified using bias-controlled multiplex PCR. On the study's bioinformatics: To quantify the absolute abundance of each unique TCRbeta CDR3 region, the sequences were collapsed and filtered. Clonality was defined as 1 minus Pielou's evenness and was calculated using productive rearrangements only. Clones with significantly greater frequencies in on-treatment versus baseline samples were identified using a previously published method. This is the immuneACCESS table as TCRdb keeps it, with only in-frame sequences that have V and J called. A part of the clones is gone; compared with another copy, unresolved V genes explain less than half, and the rest is unexplained. V, J and clone size derive from that table, while D and trimming were established from the DNA sequence. The sample yields fewer than 15,000 clones; roughly four fifths were counted once. 9% to 12% of the sample comes from the top ten.

This clone has only a few counts. Its cognate antigen has yet to be identified. Per-nucleotide qualities are absent, and no much larger clonotype sits a single base away. Recombination connected TRBV7-9 to TRBJ2-1, with 14 bases in between that match TRBD2. This clonotype originated in a human donor with melanoma. This specimen consisted of CD8+ T cells sorted from blood (inferred from file names), obtained from a patient given nivolumab and ipilimumab in sequence. This receptor has the CDR3 CASSRTSGRYRGEQFF. The bases are TGTGCCAGCAGCAGGACTAGCGGGAGGTATAGAGGTGAGCAGTTCTTC.